Reported below is one T cell receptor beta chain. Its antigen is still unknown. The data stem from a study of cytomegalovirus exposure and HLA in healthy donors. Study information: Findings of an earlier analysis included more than 90 million unique TCR beta sequences from 180 million or so T cells. Overall study findings and caveats: In a later analysis, the majority of CMV-associated beta chains seemingly showed HLA restriction. Altogether, some 170 TCR beta chains were recorded as cytomegalovirus-associated.

PCR employed 60 Vbeta and 13 Jbeta primers. Clones were sequenced by immunoSEQ multiplex PCR, and TCRdb holds only the in-frame ones, with some missing. Of roughly 100,000 clones in the sample, around 70% were seen once. V lost 4 bases and J lost 3; bases outside the gene matches: 5. The germline V gene encodes CDR1 MNHNY and CDR2 SVGAGI (reference sequence). The length of the CDR3 is 15 residues. Donors were nominally healthy when sampled, though unrecorded immune exposures were likely. Sequencing was performed on PBMCs. The receptor's source is a man aged 40-49 years in good health and CMV-seronegative. The rearrangement joins TRBV6-6 to TRBJ1-1, with 10 bases that match TRBD1. The DNA for the CDR3 is TGTGCCAGCAGTTCCGTCGGGACAGGGGACACTGAAGCTTTCTTT. Translation gives CASSSVGTGDTEAFF.